A single T cell receptor (beta chain) is shown here with its context. This sample was included in a study of blood T cells in healthy people across ages. This CDR3 region has 15 residues. CDR1 and CDR2 (germline): PRHDT, FYEKMQ (reference sequence). Losses at the gene ends were 5 bases for V and 4 bases for J; bases not matched to a gene: 7. Using a J-beta primer mix together with a sample-barcoded 5' primer, a second PCR was run for roughly 7 to 12 cycles. One entry per CDR3 protein results from TCRdb running MiXCR on the 5' RACE reads. The data show 700,000 to 950,000 distinct CDR3 sequences, with 58% seen just once and approximately 23% held by the top ten.

The sample was blood. This receptor was taken from a man aged 25-40 years in good health. The chain recombines TRBV13 with TRBJ2-3, with 9 nucleotides matching TRBD1. Written as DNA, the CDR3 is TGTGCCAGCAGCCCCCGGGACAGGGAGGCAGATACGCAGTATTTT. It encodes CASSPRDREADTQYF.